These 20 T cell receptor beta chains were sequenced from one sample in a study of shared clonotypes between healthy human individuals. Assay: immunoSEQ multiplex PCR; the TCRdb copy retains only in-frame clones and omits some. In the table there are approximately 330,000 clones, about 70% of which are singletons. The sequenced sample consisted of memory CD4+ T cells sorted from blood. Described subset: CD45RA-negative fraction. The receptor source for this set is a man between 25 and 39 years old in good health.

CDR3 in DNA: TGTGCCAGCAGTTTACGGCCGAATCAGCCCCAGCATTTT. It is translated as CASSLRPNQPQHF. This sequence joins TRBV28 and TRBJ1-5; D call uncertain. Germline CDR1 is MDHEN and CDR2 is SYDVKM. Trimming left V 2 bases short and J 4 bases short, with 6 bases between. The CDR3 is made up of 13 amino acids.

CDR3 protein: CASSILGQGVLTKNIQYF. The DNA for the CDR3 is TGTGCCAGTAGTATCCTCGGACAGGGGGTACTGACCAAAAACATTCAGTACTTC. The chain is built from TRBV19 and TRBJ2-4; 10 bases agree with TRBD1. V shed 3 bases and J 2 bases; nucleotides not matched to a gene: 10. Looked up from germline, CDR1 is LNHDA and CDR2 is SQIVND (reference sequence). This CDR3 is 18 amino acids long. The whole variable domain, remainder taken from reference TRBV19 and TRBJ2-4, is DGGITQSPKYLFRKEGQNVTLSCEQNLNHDAMYWYRQDPGQGLRLIYYSQIVNDFQKGDIAEGYSVSREKKESFPLTVTSAQKNPTAFYLCASSILGQGVLTKNIQYFGAGTRLSVL.

This clone has a handful of counts. The rearrangement links TRBV7-8 to TRBJ2-1; TRBD1 or TRBD2 may be the D gene (5 bases each). This CDR3 has 16 amino acids. Germline CDR1 SGHVS, CDR2 FQNEAQ. V shed 0 bases and J shed 9 bases, with 18 bases lying between them. The CDR3 nucleotides read TGTGCCAGCAGCTTAGCCGGGGCCTACTTTTCCGTTGAGCAGTTCTTC. This encodes CASSLAGAYFSVEQFF.

This clone was recorded once. V and J are TRBV7-2 and TRBJ2-2; the D call may be TRBD1 or TRBD2 (5 bases each). Germline V gene data show CDR1 as SGHTA and CDR2 as FQGNSA. V was trimmed by 6 bases and J by 2 bases, leaving 13 bases between them. The CDR3 is made up of 15 amino acids. The CDR3 nucleotides are TGTGCCAGCAGGAAAGACAGACTAAACACCGGGGAGCTGTTTTTT. Translated, it gives CASRKDRLNTGELFF. Together with reference TRBV7-2 and TRBJ2-2, the CDR3 gives the full variable domain: GAGVSQSPSNKVTEKGKDVELRCDPISGHTALYWYRQSLGQGLEFLIYFQGNSAPDKSGLPSDRFSAERTGGSVSTLTIQRTQQEDSAVYLCASRKDRLNTGELFFGEGSRLTVL.

This clone was counted only a few times. The rearrangement uses TRBV7-9 and TRBJ2-1; 9 positions agree with TRBD2. Losses at the gene ends were 4 bases for V and 9 bases for J; bases not matched to a gene: 16. The CDR3 loop spans 17 amino acids. In germline, CDR1 is SEHNR, CDR2 FQNEAQ (reference sequence). CDR3 bases: TGTGCCAGCAGCTCGCTCCCTGGCGGGAGGGTGGACTCTGAGCAGTTCTTC. Residues: CASSSLPGGRVDSEQFF.

The sample holds one count of this clone. The chain joins TRBV9 to TRBJ2-7; D is ambiguous. The CDR3 has 13 amino acids. Trimming took off 2 bases at V and 2 bases at J, with 8 bases between the two ends. Germline V CDR1 and CDR2: SGDLS, YYNGEE. The CDR3 coding sequence is TGTGCCAGCAGCGTGACTCCAACCTACGAGCAGTACTTC. Translation: CASSVTPTYEQYF.

The chain has TRBV28 and TRBJ2-5; D might be TRBD1 or TRBD2, each matching 5 bases. V lost 5 bases, J lost 3 bases, and 19 bases lay in between. This CDR3 has 16 residues. The germline gives CDR1 MDHEN, CDR2 SYDVKM. The CDR3 coding sequence is TGTGCCAGCAGTGACCCGGGACGTCTGTCTGAAGAGACCCAGTACTTC. It specifies CASSDPGRLSEETQYF.

A note on this clone: The same CDR3 can be traced to other DNA sequences in this sample. The chain joins TRBV7-8 to TRBJ2-7, with 9 bases aligning to TRBD2. Germline V gene lookup returns CDR1 SGHVS and CDR2 FQNEAQ. V dropped 4 bases and J dropped 4; count of bases not matched to a gene: 5. The CDR3 is 14 amino acids. CDR3 sequence reads: CASSSLAGGYEQYF. The CDR3 DNA reads TGTGCCAGCAGCTCCCTGGCGGGAGGGTACGAGCAGTACTTC. The full variable domain, rest sourced from reference TRBV7-8 and TRBJ2-7, is GAGVSQSPRYKVAKRGQDVALRCDPISGHVSLFWYQQALGQGPEFLTYFQNEAQLDKSGLPSDRFFAERPEGSVSTLKIQRTQQEDSAVYLCASSSLAGGYEQYFGPGTRLTVT.

In its sample, this clone ranks as medium-sized. The rearrangement joins TRBV18 to TRBJ1-2, with D perhaps matching TRBD1 (5 bases). The V gene lost 3 bases and the J gene lost 4 bases, with 12 bases spanning the gap. Per the germline V gene, CDR1 is KGHSH and CDR2 is LQKENI. The length of the CDR3 is 14 residues. Here the CDR3 reads CASSPQERGYGYTF. In DNA, the CDR3 is TGTGCCAGCTCACCTCAGGAAAGGGGCTATGGCTACACCTTC.

The rearrangement uses TRBV5-1 and TRBJ2-7, with D possibly TRBD1 on 7 matching bases. This CDR3 has 15 amino acids. V lost 7 bases to trimming and J lost 4 bases, with 21 bases between them. Per the germline V gene, CDR1 is SGHRS and CDR2 is YFSETQ. The CDR3 nucleotides are TGCGCCAGCCGGAGGAGGGGGCTGGAGCCATACGAGCAGTACTTC. Amino acid sequence: CASRRRGLEPYEQYF.

This clone appeared many times. Other DNA sequences of this sample code for an identical CDR3. V gene TRBV2 combines with J gene TRBJ1-1; TRBD1 agrees at 7 bases. The CDR3 loop spans 13 amino acids. CDR1 is SNHLY, CDR2 FYNNEI, per germline. Trimming took 8 bases from V and 4 from J; bases not matched to a gene: 7. The CDR3 loop reads CASSEGAGTEAFF. CDR3 sequence (DNA): TGTGCCAGCTCGGAGGGGGCAGGCACTGAAGCTTTCTTT.

Notes on this clone: Compared with germline, one end of the junction differs, possibly owing to a read error. Here the CDR3 DNA reads TGTGCCGGCAGTGAACGCAGCACAGATACGCAGTATTTT. Its translation: CAGSERSTDTQYF. The V gene is TRBV2, the J gene TRBJ2-3, with D unresolved. The CDR3 covers 13 residues. From germline, CDR1 is SNHLY and CDR2 FYNNEI.

The V and J genes are TRBV11-3 and TRBJ2-1; 9 nucleotides align to TRBD1. Looked up from germline, CDR1 is SGHNT and CDR2 is YENEEA. This CDR3 region has 15 residues. V lost 5 bases, J lost 0 bases, and 2 bases stayed unmatched. CDR3 sequence (DNA): TGTGCCAGCAGCCTGACAGGGGGCTCCTACAATGAGCAGTTCTTC. This sequence encodes CASSLTGGSYNEQFF.

The V gene is TRBV2, the J gene TRBJ2-1, with 9 bases identical to TRBD2. V shed 4 bases and J 6 bases; nucleotides not matched to a gene: 4. CDR3 length: 14 residues. Per the germline V gene, CDR1 is SNHLY and CDR2 is FYNNEI. Here the CDR3 reads CASSGRAGGNEQFF. CDR3 DNA sequence: TGTGCCAGCAGTGGACGAGCGGGAGGCAATGAGCAGTTCTTC.

CDR3 sequence reads: CAISGWTDTEAFF. In nucleotides, the CDR3 is TGTGCCATCAGTGGGTGGACGGACACTGAAGCTTTCTTT. V usage is TRBV10-3 and J usage is TRBJ1-1; D gene uncertain. Trimming stripped 4 bases from V and 3 bases from J, with 9 bases between. CDR3 length equals 13 residues. CDR1 is ENHRY, CDR2 SYGVKD, per germline.

Of note for this clone: Its ends do not fully match the called genes, so a read error is possible. The V gene is TRBV19, the J gene TRBJ1-1; tentatively, D is TRBD1 (6 bases). Germline V lookup: CDR1 LNHDA, CDR2 SQIVND (reference sequence). The CDR3 is 13 amino acids. The CDR3 sequence is CASSYRQATEVFF. The DNA for the CDR3 is TGTGCCAGTAGTTACCGACAGGCGACTGAAGTTTTCTTT.

This chain links TRBV7-9 with TRBJ1-1, with D uncertain. CDR1 and CDR2 (germline): SEHNR, FQNEAQ (reference sequence). CDR3 length equals 12 residues. V lost 1 base and J lost 7, with 7 bases in between. The CDR3 DNA reads as TGTGCCAGCAGCTTAGAGTACGGTGAAGCTTTCTTT. Translated: CASSLEYGEAFF.

V and J are TRBV5-4 and TRBJ1-5; 7 nucleotides line up with TRBD1. The V gene end was trimmed by 0 bases and the J gene end by 7 bases; junction bases not matched to a gene: 7. This CDR3 has 15 amino acids. CDR1 and CDR2 from the germline V gene are SGHNT and YYREEE (reference sequence). The chain's CDR3 is CASSLDEGAMQPQHF. The CDR3 region has the DNA TGTGCCAGCAGCTTGGATGAGGGGGCAATGCAGCCCCAGCATTTT.

This clone was seen a handful of times. The rearrangement joins TRBV7-2 to TRBJ2-5; 10 positions match TRBD2. CDR1 SGHTA and CDR2 FQGNSA come from the germline V gene. This CDR3 contains 16 residues. J was trimmed by 7 bases and V by 2 bases; bases with no gene match: 10. CDR3 sequence reads: CASSLRLAGVSGTQYF. The CDR3 DNA reads as TGTGCCAGCAGCTTAAGGCTAGCGGGAGTATCCGGGACCCAGTACTTC.

This clone appeared once. The sample contains more than one DNA sequence encoding this CDR3. The V gene is TRBV7-9, the J gene TRBJ2-7; D remains ambiguous. V lost 1 base, J lost 6 bases, and 7 bases lay in between. The germline V gene has CDR1 SEHNR and CDR2 FQNEAQ (reference sequence). This CDR3 has 12 amino acids. The CDR3 protein is CASSLEVGEQYF. The CDR3, as DNA: TGTGCCAGCAGCTTAGAAGTGGGCGAGCAGTACTTC.